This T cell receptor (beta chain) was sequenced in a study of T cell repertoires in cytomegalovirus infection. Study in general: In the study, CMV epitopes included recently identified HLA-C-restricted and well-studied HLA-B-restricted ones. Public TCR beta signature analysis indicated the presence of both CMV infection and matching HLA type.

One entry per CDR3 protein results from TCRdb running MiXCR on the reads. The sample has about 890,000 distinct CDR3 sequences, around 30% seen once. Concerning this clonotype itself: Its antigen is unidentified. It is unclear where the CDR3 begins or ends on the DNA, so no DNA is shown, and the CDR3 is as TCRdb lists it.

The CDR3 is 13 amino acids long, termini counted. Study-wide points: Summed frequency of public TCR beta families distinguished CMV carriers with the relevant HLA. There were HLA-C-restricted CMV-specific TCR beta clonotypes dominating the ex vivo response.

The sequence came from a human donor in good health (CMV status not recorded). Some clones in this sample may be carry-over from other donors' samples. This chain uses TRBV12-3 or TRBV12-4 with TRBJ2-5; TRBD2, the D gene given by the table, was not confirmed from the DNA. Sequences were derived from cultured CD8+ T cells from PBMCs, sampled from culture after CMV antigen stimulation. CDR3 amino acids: CASTPSGRETQYF.